These 17 T cell receptor beta chains were sequenced from one sample in a study of cytomegalovirus exposure and HLA in healthy donors. The study ran its PCR with 60 Vbeta and 13 Jbeta primers. Method: immunoSEQ multiplex PCR; TCRdb's copy keeps in-frame clones and lacks some. The top ten clones hold over 2% of a sample with 89,000 or so clones, around four fifths of them seen once. Sequencing was performed on PBMCs. The receptors were sampled from a boy between 10 and 17 years old in good health and CMV-seronegative.

The rearrangement links TRBV4-1 to TRBJ2-3; 11 bases align to TRBD2. The germline V gene encodes CDR1 MGHRA and CDR2 YSYEKL. Losses at the gene ends were 6 bases for V and 0 bases for J; bases not matched to a gene: 5. This CDR3 region has 16 residues. The CDR3 nucleotides are TGCGCCAGCAGTCCGACTAGCGGGGCGAGCACAGATACGCAGTATTTT. Its protein is CASSPTSGASTDTQYF.

The V gene is TRBV5-6, the J gene TRBJ2-7, with D tentatively TRBD1 (5 bases). Germline values: CDR1 SGHDT, CDR2 YYEEEE. The germline V and J ends were trimmed by 0 bases and 2 bases, with 12 bases remaining between them. This CDR3 contains 15 residues. The CDR3 loop is CASSLAGREAYEQYF. In nucleotides, the CDR3 is TGTGCCAGCAGCTTGGCAGGGCGAGAAGCCTACGAGCAGTACTTC.

The chain uses TRBV28 and TRBJ2-4; no clear D. This CDR3 comprises 14 residues. Trimming stripped 2 bases from V and 1 base from J, with 6 bases between. CDR1 MDHEN and CDR2 SYDVKM come from the germline V gene. The CDR3 region is CASSLRQAKNIQYF. The CDR3 nucleotides read TGTGCCAGCAGTTTACGTCAGGCCAAAAACATTCAGTACTTC.

This chain connects TRBV11-2 to TRBJ2-1; 8 nucleotides line up with TRBD2. The length of the CDR3 is 15 residues. Germline V gene sequence: CDR1 SGHAT, CDR2 FQNNGV. The trim removed 5 bases at V and 3 bases at J, leaving 6 bases unmatched. The DNA of the CDR3 is TGTGCCAGCAGCAAGGGCCTAGCGGGCTACAATGAGCAGTTCTTC. Its translation: CASSKGLAGYNEQFF.

CDR3 nucleotides: TGCGCCAGCAGCTCCAACTTGGGCTACACCTTC. Encoded protein: CASSSNLGYTF. The chain recombines TRBV5-1 with TRBJ1-2; no reliable D call. CDR3 length: 11 residues. CDR1 is SGHRS and CDR2 is YFSETQ in the germline V gene. The V end was cut by 3 bases, the J end by 8 bases, with 8 bases between.

The chain uses TRBV5-1 and TRBJ1-1, with D possibly being TRBD1 (6 bases). The V end was cut by 4 bases, the J end by 4 bases, with 17 bases between. This CDR3 has 15 amino acids. Germline lookup yields CDR1 SGHRS and CDR2 YFSETQ. In DNA form, the CDR3 reads TGCGCCAGCAGCGCCGGACAGATGAGCCCCACTGAAGCTTTCTTT. Protein: CASSAGQMSPTEAFF.

The J gene is TRBJ1-1, the V gene TRBV19, with TRBD1 as a possible D gene (6 bases). V lost 10 bases, J lost 1 base, and 13 bases lay in between. This CDR3 is built from 13 residues. Germline V gives CDR1 LNHDA, CDR2 SQIVND (reference sequence). The CDR3 region has the DNA TGTGCCATCTCCTCGGACAGGAACACTGAAGCTTTCTTT. This translates into CAISSDRNTEAFF.

This clone was observed a few times. This chain links TRBV30 with TRBJ2-5; 9 positions agree with TRBD2. Germline V CDR1 and CDR2: GTSNPN, SVGIG (reference sequence). V shed 1 base, J shed 7 bases, and the junction held 4 bases outside the gene matches. This CDR3 region has 13 residues. This CDR3 is CAWSEAGGRTQYF. In DNA form, the CDR3 reads TGTGCCTGGAGTGAAGCGGGGGGTAGGACCCAGTACTTC.

V and J are TRBV28 and TRBJ1-2; 7 bases agree with TRBD1. Germline values: CDR1 MDHEN, CDR2 SYDVKM. The CDR3 length is 13 residues. With 8 bases clipped from V and 5 bases from J, the junction kept 8 bases outside the gene matches. The CDR3 region has the DNA TGTGCCAGCGTCGAGGGGGCTGAGTATGGCTACACCTTC. Its protein product is CASVEGAEYGYTF.

Only a few counts were recorded for this clone. The chain joins TRBV5-4 to TRBJ2-1; TRBD1 might be the D (5 bases). V was cut by 5 bases and J by 0 bases, with 15 bases left in between. Germline CDR1 SGHNT, CDR2 YYREEE (reference sequence). The CDR3 contains 16 residues. This chain's CDR3 is CASSLVRQSSYNEQFF. The CDR3 nucleotides are TGTGCCAGCAGTCTGGTTCGACAGAGCTCCTACAATGAGCAGTTCTTC.

In the case of this clone: Additional DNA sequences in this sample encode the identical CDR3. V usage is TRBV30 and J usage is TRBJ2-7; TRBD2 matches 11 bases. This CDR3 spans 14 amino acids. Per germline, CDR1 GTSNPN and CDR2 SVGIG (reference sequence). V was clipped by 1 base and J by 3 bases; unmatched bases: 2. CDR3 loop: CAWSGTSGSYEQYF. The CDR3 nucleotides read TGTGCCTGGAGTGGTACTAGCGGGAGCTACGAGCAGTACTTC. The full variable domain, rest sourced from reference TRBV30 and TRBJ2-7, is SQTIHQWPATLVQPVGSPLSLECTVEGTSNPNLYWYRQAAGRGLQLLFYSVGIGQISSEVPQNLSASRPQDRQFILSSKKLLLSDSGFYLCAWSGTSGSYEQYFGPGTRLTVT.

In its sample, this clone was seen once. The chain carries TRBV6-6 and TRBJ2-1; 8 bases line up with TRBD2. The CDR3 loop spans 14 amino acids. CDR1 and CDR2 (germline): MNHNY, SVGAGI (reference sequence). The V and J ends lost 9 bases and 5 bases, in that order; junction bases with no gene match: 9. The CDR3 coding sequence is TGTGCCAGTAGGTATCAGCGGGAGAACAATGAGCAGTTCTTC. Its protein product is CASRYQRENNEQFF.

This clone was detected only a few times. The CDR3 spells CASSQVGLPTEAFF. The CDR3 bases are TGCGCCAGCAGCCAAGTGGGCCTCCCCACTGAAGCTTTCTTT. The chain joins TRBV4-1 to TRBJ1-1; D is unresolved. Looked up from germline, CDR1 is MGHRA and CDR2 is YSYEKL. The CDR3 spans 14 residues. V was trimmed by 1 base and J by 4 bases, leaving 10 bases between them.

The rearrangement joins TRBV28 to TRBJ2-3; the match to TRBD2 covers 10 bases. The CDR3 contains 15 residues. The V segment lost 8 bases and the J segment 4 bases; nucleotides outside the gene matches: 9. CDR1 is MDHEN, CDR2 SYDVKM, per germline. CDR3 sequence (DNA): TGTGCCAGCGCCAGCGGGGGGGCCATCGCAGATACGCAGTATTTT. This sequence encodes CASASGGAIADTQYF. The variable domain in full, with the rest retrieved from reference TRBV28 and TRBJ2-3, is DVKVTQSSRYLVKRTGEKVFLECVQDMDHENMFWYRQDPGLGLRLIYFSYDVKMKEKGDIPEGYSVSREKKERFSLILESASTNQTSMYLCASASGGAIADTQYFGPGTRLTVL.

V gene TRBV30 combines with J gene TRBJ2-7, with 9 bases identical to TRBD2. This CDR3 contains 14 residues. Germline V gives CDR1 GTSNPN, CDR2 SVGIG (reference sequence). The V gene end was trimmed by 3 bases and the J gene end by 1 base; junction bases not matched to a gene: 4. The CDR3 spells CAWSSLAGSYEQYF. CDR3 nucleotide sequence: TGTGCCTGGAGCTCTCTAGCGGGGTCCTACGAGCAGTACTTC.

The chain employs TRBV5-4 and TRBJ1-2, with TRBD1 identical over 9 bases. CDR1 is SGHNT, CDR2 YYREEE, per germline (reference sequence). V lost 4 bases to trimming and J lost 12 bases; unmatched junction nucleotides: 7. The CDR3 totals 12 residues. The CDR3, as DNA: TGTGCCAGCAGCCGGACAGGGGAAAGGGACACCTTC. It encodes CASSRTGERDTF.

Details on this clone: Germline is not matched at one junction end, which may reflect a read error. The rearrangement links TRBV7-9 to TRBJ1-4; no definite D call. In germline, CDR1 is SEHNR, CDR2 FQNEAQ (reference sequence). The CDR3 runs 15 residues. The CDR3 sequence is CASSSNPSDNQKLFF. The DNA of the CDR3 is TGTGCCAGCAGCTCAAACCCGTCAGATAATCAAAAACTGTTTTTT.